The clone carrying this T cell receptor beta chain was counted at least ten times. The data were taken from a study of T-cell memory formation after mild COVID-19. TCRdb redid the calling of the 5' RACE reads with MiXCR, one entry per CDR3 protein. The table lists roughly 450,000 distinct CDR3 sequences, approximately 18% of them singletons. Per the germline V gene, CDR1 is SGHRS and CDR2 is YFSETQ. CDR3 size: 17 residues. Trimming removed 0 bases from V and 2 bases from J, with 14 bases in between. The TCR was taken from an adult woman who had mild COVID-19 (a few samples of this study predate the infection). Cell type and time point are not known. The V and J genes are TRBV5-1 and TRBJ2-2; a weak D match, TRBD1 (6 bases). The sample consisted of PBMCs or a T cell subset sorted from them (not recorded which). The CDR3 region has the DNA TGCGCCAGCAGCTTGGCGAGGAACAGGGTAAACACCGGGGAGCTGTTTTTT. Its protein is CASSLARNRVNTGELFF.